This TCR beta chain was observed in a study of beta chain features in type 1 diabetes. The investigators reverse transcribed all of the isolated RNA, so they sequenced expressed TCRB transcripts. Using immunoSEQ multiplex PCR, the repertoire was profiled, and TCRdb retains in-frame clones only, with some absent. The sample records hundreds of thousands of clones, about 12% being singletons. This clone was counted between two and nine times. What it binds is not known. All of the sorted populations showed purity greater than 98%. CDR1 MRHNA and CDR2 SNTAGT come from the germline V gene. Trimming took 0 bases from V and 8 from J; bases not matched to a gene: 4. The CDR3 extends over 14 amino acids. Points from the study as a whole: TCRB CDR3 length was moderately but significantly reduced in all four CD4+ subsets of Type 1 diabetes patients.

The clonotype comes from a woman aged 18-30 years with type 1 diabetes. The J gene is TRBJ2-1, the V gene TRBV6-4; TRBD2 aligns across 7 bases. The sample comprised naive CD4+ T cells from blood. The CDR3 DNA reads as TGTGCCAGCAGTGACTCGAGACTAGCCGATGAGCAGTTCTTC. Its protein product is CASSDSRLADEQFF.